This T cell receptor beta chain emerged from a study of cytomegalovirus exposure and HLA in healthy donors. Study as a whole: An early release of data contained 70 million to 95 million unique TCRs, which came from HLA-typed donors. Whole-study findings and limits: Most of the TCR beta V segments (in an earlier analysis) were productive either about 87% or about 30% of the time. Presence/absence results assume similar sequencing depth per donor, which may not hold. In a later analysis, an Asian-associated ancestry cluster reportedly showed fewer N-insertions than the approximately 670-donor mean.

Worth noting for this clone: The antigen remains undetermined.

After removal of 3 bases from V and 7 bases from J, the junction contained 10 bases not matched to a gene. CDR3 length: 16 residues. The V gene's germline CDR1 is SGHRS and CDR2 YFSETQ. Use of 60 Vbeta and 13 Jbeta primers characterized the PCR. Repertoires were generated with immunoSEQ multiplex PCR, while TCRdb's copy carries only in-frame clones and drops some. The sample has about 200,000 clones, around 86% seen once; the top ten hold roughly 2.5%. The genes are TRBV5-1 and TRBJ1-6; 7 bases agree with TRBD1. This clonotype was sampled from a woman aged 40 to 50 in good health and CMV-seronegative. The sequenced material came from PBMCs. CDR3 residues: CASSSWTGAKNSPLHF. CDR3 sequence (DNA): TGCGCCAGCAGCTCCTGGACAGGAGCGAAGAATTCACCCCTCCACTTT. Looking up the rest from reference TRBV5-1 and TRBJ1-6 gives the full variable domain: KAGVTQTPRYLIKTRGQQVTLSCSPISGHRSVSWYQQTPGQGLQFLFEYFSETQRNKGNFPGRFSGRQFSNSRSEMNVSTLELGDSALYLCASSSWTGAKNSPLHFGNGTRLTVT.